This is a list of T cell receptor beta chains from one sample in a study of shared clonotypes between healthy human individuals. Only in-frame clones appear in the TCRdb table, and some are missing; sequencing was by immunoSEQ multiplex PCR. The data show millions of clones, about 94% seen once. Sequences were obtained from naive CD8+ T cells sorted from blood. The receptors were sampled from a man aged 18 to 29 in good health. The CDR3 runs from the conserved cysteine through the conserved F or W. The D gene is left open where the match is weak. Clone size, where shown, is once, few, many, or a class for clones that have expanded.

>TRBV27|NA|NA|TRBJ1-1
TGTGCCAGCAGTTTATACGGAAACACTGAAGCTTTCTTT
CASSLYGNTEAFF
>TRBV5-4|TRBD1|NA|TRBJ2-6
TGTGCCAGCGCGACAGGGGATGGGGCCAACGTCCTGACTTTC
CASATGDGANVLTF
>TRBV13|NA|NA|TRBJ2-7
TGTGCCAGCAGCTTGAGCGGGCCCTCCTACGAGCAGTACTTC
CASSLSGPSYEQYF
>TRBV28|NA|NA|TRBJ2-1
TGTGCCAGCAGTTTAGGAGGGACCCCCTACAATGAGCAGTTCTTC
CASSLGGTPYNEQFF
>TRBV28|TRBD2|NA|TRBJ2-1
TGTGCCAGCAGGAACCCTAGCGGGAGCTCCTACAATGAGCAGTTCTTC
CASRNPSGSSYNEQFF
>TRBV15|NA|once|TRBJ2-7
TGTGCCACCAGCAGAGATCGACTCTACGAGCAGTACTTC
CATSRDRLYEQYF
>TRBV28|TRBD1|NA|TRBJ2-7
TGTGCCAGCAGTTTTTCCGCTCCGGGACAGGAGGGCTACGAGCAGTACTTC
CASSFSAPGQEGYEQYF
>TRBV7-8|TRBD2|NA|TRBJ2-6
TGTGCCAGCAGCTTAATCGCTAGCGGGACGATCCTCTCGAGAGGGGCCAACGTCCTGACTTTC
CASSLIASGTILSRGANVLTF
>TRBV5-6|NA|NA|TRBJ2-2
TGTGCCAGCAGCTGGAGTACAGGAGTCGCCGGGGAGCTGTTTTTT
CASSWSTGVAGELFF
>TRBV6-1|TRBD1|NA|TRBJ1-6
TGTGCCAGCAGTGACGTACTTAACAGGGGAAGGAGCTCACCCCTCCACTTT
CASSDVLNRGRSSPLHF
>TRBV10-2|NA|NA|TRBJ2-3
TGCGCCAGCAGTGGGGACAACCTCGATACGCAGTATTTT
CASSGDNLDTQYF
>TRBV6-5|TRBD1|NA|TRBJ2-7
TGTGCCAGCAGTTACGAAACCGGGACAGTTACCTACGAGCAGTACTTC
CASSYETGTVTYEQYF
>TRBV10-2|TRBD1|NA|TRBJ2-7
TGCGCCAGCAGTGAGCCCCGGGACAGCTACGAGCAGTACTTC
CASSEPRDSYEQYF
>TRBV7-9|NA|NA|TRBJ2-7
TGTGCCAGCAGCTTCTCGTCAGGGGTTTACGAGCAGTACTTC
CASSFSSGVYEQYF
>TRBV7-2|NA|NA|TRBJ2-1
TGTGCCAGCAGCTTCGGGCAGGGTATTGAGCAGTTCTTC
CASSFGQGIEQFF
>TRBV4-1|TRBD2|NA|TRBJ2-7
TGCGCCAGCAGCCAAACTAGCGGGAGTGGTGAGCAGTACTTC
CASSQTSGSGEQYF
>TRBV29-1|NA|NA|TRBJ1-2
TGCAGCGTTGAAGAAGGCGGGGGCTATGGCTACACCTTC
CSVEEGGGYGYTF
>TRBV6-1|NA|once|TRBJ2-2
TGTGCCACCTCCCCACGGAGAGGCGACACCGGGGAGCTGTTTTTT
CATSPRRGDTGELFF
>TRBV19|TRBD1|once|TRBJ2-7
TGTGCCAGTAGTGGGGACAGGGGAGCGTACGAGCAGTACTTC
CASSGDRGAYEQYF
>TRBV4-1|TRBD2|NA|TRBJ2-7
TGCGCCAGCAGCTTTACGCTCGCGGGGGGCGGTTACGAGCAGTACTTC
CASSFTLAGGGYEQYF
>TRBV14|NA|NA|TRBJ1-4
TGTGCCAGCAGCCAGGGAAAAGGATACATCGAAAAACTGTTTTTT
CASSQGKGYIEKLFF
>TRBV7-6|NA|NA|TRBJ2-1
TGTGCCAGCAGCTTAGATGGCGGAGATGAGCAGTTCTTC
CASSLDGGDEQFF
>TRBV28|TRBD1|NA|TRBJ2-7
TGTGCCAGCAGTCCTACAGGGGATTACGAGCAGTACTTC
CASSPTGDYEQYF
>TRBV29-1|NA|NA|TRBJ2-7
TGCAGCGTTGACGGTTCCCCCGGCTACGAGCAGTACTTC
CSVDGSPGYEQYF
>TRBV2|TRBD2|NA|TRBJ2-1
TGTGCCAGCAGTGGGGGCGGGACTAGCGGGAAAAATGAGCAGTTCTTC
CASSGGGTSGKNEQFF
>TRBV6-5|NA|NA|TRBJ1-2
TGTGCCAGCAGTTACGTGGAGGGGGGGTATGGCTACACCTTC
CASSYVEGGYGYTF
>TRBV25-1|TRBD1|NA|TRBJ1-3
TGTGCCAGCAGTGAAAATTTGGGCAGGGGGCCTGGAAACACCATATATTTT
CASSENLGRGPGNTIYF
>TRBV27|NA|NA|TRBJ2-7
TGTGCCAGCAGTTTATTGGCCAGGGGCTACGAGCAGTACTTC
CASSLLARGYEQYF
>TRBV6-5|NA|NA|TRBJ2-1
TGTGCCAGCAGTTACGGATCTGGTAATGAGCAGTTCTTC
CASSYGSGNEQFF
>TRBV9|NA|NA|TRBJ1-1
TGTGCCAGCAGCGTAGCTTCGGGAAACAAGAACACTGAAGCTTTCTTT
CASSVASGNKNTEAFF
>TRBV5-4|NA|NA|TRBJ2-5
TGTGCCAGCAGCTTGTCGGGGGTCCGGGAGACCCAGTACTTC
CASSLSGVRETQYF
>TRBV11-1|NA|NA|TRBJ2-3
TGTGCCAGCAGCTTAGTGGGGAACGGAGATACGCAGTATTTT
CASSLVGNGDTQYF
>TRBV6-5|NA|NA|TRBJ2-4
TGTGCCAGCAGTTATTCGGGAGACGCCAAAAACATTCAGTACTTC
CASSYSGDAKNIQYF
>TRBV6-1|NA|NA|TRBJ1-5
TGTGCCAGCAGTGATCGGCGGAATAGCAATCAGCCCCAGCATTTT
CASSDRRNSNQPQHF
>TRBV28|NA|once|TRBJ1-1
TGTGCCAGCAGTCCAGGGAGGGGCACTGAAGCTTTCTTT
CASSPGRGTEAFF
>TRBV28|NA|once|TRBJ2-7
TGTGCCAGCAGTTTAAGAGATGTCTACGAGCAGTACTTC
CASSLRDVYEQYF
>TRBV7-8|NA|NA|TRBJ2-2
TGTGCCAGCAGGAAGGGGAACACCGGGGAGCTGTTTTTT
CASRKGNTGELFF